The 18 T cell receptor beta chains given below trace back to one sample, sequenced in a study of Graves' ophthalmopathy and Graves' hyperthyroidism. RNA transcripts served as template for amplifying TCR beta CDR3 sequences. Second-round multiplex PCR came after first-round RT-PCR with HTBI primers. TCRdb called the multiplex PCR reads again in MiXCR, with one record for every CDR3 protein. The top ten clones hold 11% of a sample with some 1.1 million distinct CDR3 sequences, 36% of them seen once. The material sequenced was peripheral blood or thyroid tissue (not recorded which). Receptors were obtained from an adult man with Graves' hyperthyroidism.

This clonotype was counted many times. The rearrangement joins TRBV7-9 to TRBJ2-7, with D possibly TRBD2 on 7 matching bases. Germline loops: CDR1 SEHNR, CDR2 FQNEAQ (reference sequence). The CDR3 totals 12 residues. V was shortened by 1 base and J by 9 bases, with 10 bases between the two germline ends. CDR3 coding DNA: TGTGCCAGCAGCTTAGACAGGGAGGGGCAGTACTTC. Translation gives CASSLDREGQYF.

This clonotype showed up many times. The chain combines TRBV20-1 with TRBJ2-7; D remains ambiguous. The V gene lost 2 bases and the J gene lost 1 base, with 6 bases spanning the gap. The CDR3 has 12 amino acids. Germline V gene sequence: CDR1 DFQATT, CDR2 SNEGSKA (reference sequence). The CDR3, as DNA: TGCAGTGCTAGAAGACGGTCCTACGAGCAGTACTTC. Protein sequence: CSARRRSYEQYF.

This clonotype was seen only once. This may come from a read error, since a much larger clone is one base off. Since no conserved phenylalanine or tryptophan closes the CDR3, a read error is the likely cause. The CDR3 protein is CSASAGYNSPLHL. The CDR3 coding sequence is TGCAGTGCTAGTGCGGGTTATAATTCACCCCTCCACCTT. The chain links TRBV20-1 to TRBJ1-6; D gene unclear. This CDR3 is built from 13 residues. V was trimmed by 3 bases and J by 4 bases, leaving 7 bases between them. The germline gives CDR1 DFQATT, CDR2 SNEGSKA (reference sequence).

The gene calls are TRBV7-8 and TRBJ2-5, with a tentative D call TRBD1 (6 bases). CDR3 length equals 14 residues. V was pared by 3 bases and J by 5 bases, with 13 bases between. CDR1 and CDR2 (germline): SGHVS, FQNEAQ. CDR3 sequence reads: CASSFHRERETQYF. The CDR3 nucleotides read TGTGCCAGCAGCTTTCACAGGGAACGGGAGACCCAGTACTTC.

In this sample, this clonotype turned up many times. CDR3 DNA: TGTGCCAGCAGCCAAGTCACTCTCCAAGAGACCCAGTACTTC. Its protein product is CASSQVTLQETQYF. V is TRBV14 and J is TRBJ2-5; D remains ambiguous. Germline V gives CDR1 SGHDN, CDR2 FVKESK. This CDR3 is 14 amino acids long. V lost 1 base and J lost 1, with 7 bases in between.

In this sample, this clonotype turned up many times. V gene TRBV19 combines with J gene TRBJ1-1; 8 bases match TRBD1. Germline V gives CDR1 LNHDA, CDR2 SQIVND (reference sequence). The CDR3 is 16 residues long. Trimming cost V 3 bases and J 4 bases; bases outside gene matches: 10. DNA for the CDR3: TGTGCCAGTAGTATCCAGACAGGGGCCTGGACCACTGAAGCTTTCTTT. It is translated as CASSIQTGAWTTEAFF.

This clonotype was picked up many times. The rearrangement uses TRBV15 and TRBJ2-7; the D gene is possibly TRBD1 (6 bases). The CDR3 runs 17 residues. Germline V gives CDR1 LNHNV, CDR2 YYDKDF (reference sequence). Trimming removed 5 bases at V and 2 bases at J, with 22 bases between. Written as DNA, the CDR3 is TGTGCCACCAGCCCTAGAGTGATGGGGACATCAGCCTACGAGCAGTACTTC. This codes for CATSPRVMGTSAYEQYF.

This clonotype has at least ten counts. A junction end diverges from the germline sequence, so it may reflect a read error. The chain recombines TRBV5-1 with TRBJ1-5; the D is unclear. Germline CDR1 and CDR2: SGHRS and YFSETQ. The CDR3 is 13 amino acids. The CDR3 region is CASSLGRDQPQHF. DNA of the CDR3: TGCGCCAGCAGTTTGGGCCGGGATCAGCCCCAGCATTTT.

There are many counts of this clonotype. The chain has TRBV10-3 and TRBJ1-2, with D tentatively TRBD1 (5 bases). From germline, CDR1 is ENHRY and CDR2 SYGVKD. The CDR3 runs 15 residues. Deletions cut 4 bases from V and 2 bases from J, with 14 bases between. Here the CDR3 DNA reads TGTGCCATCAGTGGGGATGCTGGGACCAACTATGGCTACACCTTC. The encoded protein is CAISGDAGTNYGYTF.

The J gene is TRBJ2-5, the V gene TRBV7-8; TRBD1 matches at 7 bases. Germline trimming cut 3 bases from V and 1 base from J; bases unmatched to any gene: 5. CDR1 SGHVS and CDR2 FQNEAQ come from the germline V gene. The CDR3 sequence is 15 residues long. The CDR3 DNA is TGTGCCAGCAGCTTTTGGCAGGGGGTCCAAGAGACCCAGTACTTC. Amino acid sequence: CASSFWQGVQETQYF.

This clonotype has a count of ten or more. V is TRBV11-2 and J is TRBJ1-4; D ambiguous. Trimming pared 5 bases from V and 8 bases from J, leaving 12 bases between. In germline, CDR1 is SGHAT, CDR2 FQNNGV. The CDR3 loop spans 13 amino acids. The CDR3 protein is CASSRVQAEKLFF. CDR3 in DNA: TGTGCCAGCAGCAGGGTGCAGGCGGAAAAACTGTTTTTT.

The chain combines TRBV7-9 with TRBJ1-6; 7 bases line up with TRBD1. Germline loops: CDR1 SEHNR, CDR2 FQNEAQ (reference sequence). Trimming cost V 4 bases and J 6 bases; bases outside gene matches: 12. CDR3 length: 17 residues. The CDR3 loop reads CASSSDGDSSRNSPLHF. The CDR3 nucleotides are TGTGCCAGCAGCTCCGATGGGGACAGCTCACGTAATTCACCCCTCCACTTT.

This clonotype has ten or more counts. The chain has TRBV19 and TRBJ1-1; no firm D call. Germline CDR1 and CDR2: LNHDA and SQIVND (reference sequence). The CDR3 has 12 residues. Trimming removed 11 bases at V and 5 bases at J, with 15 bases between. As DNA, the CDR3 is TGTGCCGTCACGGGAGGGATAACTGAAGCTTTCTTT. Translating gives CAVTGGITEAFF.

On this clonotype itself: This sequence may be a read error, since a much larger clone differs from it by one base. The chain recombines TRBV20-1 with TRBJ2-7; 8 nucleotides align to TRBD1. This CDR3 is built from 17 residues. Germline CDR1 and CDR2: DFQATT and SNEGSKA (reference sequence). The V and J ends lost 1 base and 0 bases, in that order; junction bases with no gene match: 11. The CDR3 DNA sequence: TGCAGTGCTAGAGGCCCACCGGAAGACAGGGGCTCCTACGAGCAGTACTTC. Its translation: CSARGPPEDRGSYEQYF.

The gene calls are TRBV5-1 and TRBJ2-7; the match to TRBD1 covers 8 bases. From germline, CDR1 is SGHRS and CDR2 YFSETQ. This CDR3 contains 15 residues. Trimming removed 1 base from V and 6 bases from J; junction bases left unmatched: 9. The CDR3 DNA reads TGCGCCAGCAGCTTGAACCTTGGACAGGGATCCGAGCAGTACTTC. It encodes CASSLNLGQGSEQYF.

The chain's CDR3 is CSVVSQGGTQYF. CDR3 sequence (DNA): TGCAGCGTTGTTTCTCAGGGAGGGACCCAGTACTTC. This chain joins TRBV29-1 and TRBJ2-5, with D maybe TRBD2 (6 bases). The CDR3 consists of 12 residues. V was cut by 4 bases and J by 7 bases, with 13 bases left in between. Germline-derived CDR1 and CDR2 are SQVTM and ANQGSEA.

The CDR3 nucleotides read TGTGCCAGCAGCTTAGAACTAGTTGTGACCGGGGAGCTGTTTTTT. This translates into CASSLELVVTGELFF. The chain couples TRBV7-8 to TRBJ2-2; D might be TRBD2 (5 bases). Germline CDR1 is SGHVS and CDR2 is FQNEAQ. The CDR3 has 15 residues. V was pared by 1 base and J by 5 bases, with 11 bases between.

The table lists this clonotype with many counts. The chain couples TRBV20-1 to TRBJ2-5; possible D gene TRBD1, 6 bases. The CDR3 consists of 11 residues. The germline CDR1 and CDR2 sequences are DFQATT and SNEGSKA (reference sequence). V dropped 1 base and J dropped 13 bases, with 13 bases sitting between them. The DNA for the CDR3 is TGCAGTGCTAGAGTAACAGGACAGACGTACTTC. Residues: CSARVTGQTYF.